The 25 T cell receptor beta chains presented below share a single source sample, sequenced in a study of tissue T cells after allogeneic stem cell transplantation. Time point here: mouse harvest day 14 after allogeneic transplant. Tail vein injection delivered 10^7 T-cell-depleted bone marrow cells and 10^6 splenic CD5+ T cells. The repertoire was sequenced with immunoSEQ multiplex PCR; TCRdb's copy has only in-frame clones and lacks some. The repertoire includes approximately 2,000 clones, 40% to 45% of them detected once, and roughly 18% sits in the top ten. Sequencing was performed on gut tissue. The receptors originated from a female BALB/c mouse given C57BL/6 T cells with graft-versus-host disease after an allogeneic hematopoietic cell transplant.

To note about this clone: The listed genes are named as in mouse. The CDR3 bases that were read are TGCACCTGCAGGGCTAGTGCAGAAACGCTGTAT. It encodes CTCRASAETLY. The full CDR3 reads CTCRASAETLYF. The chain has TRBV1 and TRBJ2-3; D is unresolved. The read falls 1 residue short of the CDR3 end, and the missing part is taken from the germline J gene. CDR3 length equals 12 residues. CDR1 NSQYPW and CDR2 LRSPGD come from the germline V gene (reference sequence). V was trimmed by 6 bases and J by 0 bases, leaving 4 bases between them.

This clone was counted only a few times. The gene symbols are mouse symbols. The CDR3 end falls 1 residue outside the read, so it is completed with the germline J gene. The V call is TRBV4, the J call TRBJ2-7, with 9 bases aligning to TRBD2. The germline V gene has CDR1 LGHDT and CDR2 YNNKQL (reference sequence). This CDR3 has 15 residues. V was clipped by 5 bases and J by 3 bases; unmatched bases: 8. The CDR3 DNA, read in part, is TGTGCCAGCAGCCGCAGACTGGGGGCTAACTATGAACAGTAC. Protein sequence: CASSRRLGANYEQY. The whole CDR3 region reads CASSRRLGANYEQYF.

This clone is labeled as large. Genes and germline are mouse. The read gets to within 1 residue of the CDR3 end, and the germline J gene fills in the rest. The rearrangement uses TRBV3 and TRBJ2-7; 9 nucleotides align to TRBD2. Germline-derived CDR1 and CDR2 are SNHLY and FYNGKV (reference sequence). The length of the CDR3 is 15 residues. After removal of 2 bases from V and 0 bases from J, the junction contained 2 bases not matched to a gene. The CDR3 spells CASSLTWGGSYEQYF. The sequenced part of the CDR3 DNA is TGTGCCAGCAGCTTAACCTGGGGGGGCTCCTATGAACAGTAC.

This clone was detected once. Gene names and germline refer to mouse. The read terminates 1 residue ahead of where the CDR3 ends, so the germline J gene completes it. The genes are TRBV12-1 and TRBJ2-4, with 9 bases fitting TRBD1. Germline CDR1 SGHSN, CDR2 HYEKVE. The J segment lost 7 bases and the V segment lost 4 bases, leaving 5 bases of the junction unmatched. The CDR3 length is 13 residues. The CDR3 loop reads CASSQQGADTLYF. Incomplete CDR3 DNA: TGTGCCAGCTCCCAACAGGGGGCGGACACCTTGTAC.

Worth noting for this clone: Genes and germline come from the mouse. The read is 1 residue too short to cover the CDR3 end, so that end is filled in from the germline J gene. This chain uses TRBV12-1 with TRBJ2-5, with D maybe TRBD2 (6 bases). V was clipped by 3 bases and J by 1 base, with 7 bases between them. The CDR3 has 13 amino acids. Germline lookup yields CDR1 SGHSN and CDR2 HYEKVE. The covered CDR3 bases are TGTGCCAGCTCTTCTGGGGACCAAGACACCCAGTAC. It encodes CASSSGDQDTQY. The full-length CDR3 reads as CASSSGDQDTQYF.

Of note for this clone: The genes and germline here are from mouse. The CDR3 end lies 1 residue beyond the end of the read and is filled in from the germline J gene. The chain joins TRBV26 to TRBJ2-2; TRBD1 is a possible D gene (6 bases). V lost 4 bases and J 2 bases, leaving 8 bases between the germline ends. The length of the CDR3 is 14 residues. Germline assignment: CDR1 KGHPV and CDR2 FQNQEV (reference sequence). The CDR3 region is CASSRGHNTGQLYF. The covered CDR3 bases are TGTGCCAGCAGTCGGGGACATAACACCGGGCAGCTCTAC.

Remarks on this clone: Any gene name here is a mouse gene name. Read coverage stops 1 residue before the CDR3 terminus; the germline J gene supplies the remainder. The chain joins TRBV2 to TRBJ2-5; D tentatively reads TRBD1 or TRBD2 (5 bases each). This CDR3 is 14 amino acids long. In germline, CDR1 is LGHNA, CDR2 YSYQKL. V lost 1 base, J lost 4 bases, and 9 bases lay in between. Here the CDR3 reads CASSQGGREDTQYF. The part of the CDR3 DNA that was read is TGTGCCAGCAGCCAAGGGGGGAGGGAAGACACCCAGTAC.

This clone is deemed large. Mouse names are used for the genes. The read ends 1 residue shy of where the CDR3 ends; the end is completed using the germline J gene. The chain links TRBV13-1 to TRBJ1-5, with TRBD1 as a possible D gene (6 bases). CDR3 length equals 13 residues. V was trimmed by 6 bases and J by 1 base, leaving 8 bases between them. Germline-derived CDR1 and CDR2 are NSHNY and SYGAGN. The sequenced CDR3 bases are TGTGCCAGCATCGACAGGAACAACCAGGCTCCGCTT. Protein: CASIDRNNQAPL. The full CDR3 reads CASIDRNNQAPLF.

To note about this clone: Genes and germline are mouse. The read finishes 1 residue shy of the CDR3 end, and the germline J gene is used to complete it. The chain combines TRBV26 with TRBJ2-1; 10 nucleotides line up with TRBD2. The V and J ends lost 6 bases and 0 bases, in that order; junction bases with no gene match: 5. The CDR3 is made up of 16 amino acids. CDR1 KGHPV and CDR2 FQNQEV come from the germline V gene (reference sequence). The chain's CDR3 is CASRRDWGYNYAEQFF. Partial CDR3 DNA: TGTGCCAGCAGACGGGACTGGGGATATAACTATGCTGAGCAGTTC.

About this clone itself: Any gene name here is a mouse gene name. The read ends 1 residue before the CDR3 terminus; that terminus is restored from the germline J gene. The gene calls are TRBV23 and TRBJ1-1; TRBD1 was called by the table and not checked on the DNA. CDR1 is KGHTA and CDR2 is FQNQQP in the germline V gene. This CDR3 has 13 residues. Partial CDR3 DNA: TGCTCCAGCAGTCCCCGGGACAATACAGAAGTCTTC. The encoded protein is CSSSPRDNTEVF. The full CDR3 is CSSSPRDNTEVFF.

About this clone: Genes and germline come from the mouse. The read falls 1 residue short of the CDR3 end, and the missing part is taken from the germline J gene. The chain employs TRBV13-3 and TRBJ1-2, with 8 bases matching TRBD1. The CDR3 is made up of 16 amino acids. The trim removed 1 base at V and 1 base at J, leaving 6 bases unmatched. In germline, CDR1 is NNHDY, CDR2 SYVADS. The sequenced CDR3 bases are TGTGCCAGCAGTGATAGGGGAGACAGGGGAAACTCCGACTACACC. This codes for CASSDRGDRGNSDYT. The CDR3 reads in full as CASSDRGDRGNSDYTF.

This clone is large. Germline and genes here are mouse. Coverage ceases 1 residue before the CDR3 finishes, and the germline J gene fills in the end. The genes are TRBV23 and TRBJ2-7; the table's D call TRBD2 went unverified against the DNA. This CDR3 contains 13 residues. CDR1 is KGHTA, CDR2 FQNQQP, per germline. The CDR3 region is CSSRPDWGDEQYF. Partial CDR3 DNA: TGCTCCAGCAGACCGGACTGGGGGGATGAACAGTAC. Supplemented by reference TRBV23 and TRBJ2-7, the full variable domain reads DAAVTQKPRYLIKMKGQEAEMKCIPEKGHTAVFWYQQKQSKELKFLIYFQNQQPLDQIDMVKERFSAVCPSSSLCSLGIRTCEAEDSALYLCSSRPDWGDEQYFGPGTRLTVL.

This clone was observed a handful of times. The genes and germline here are from mouse. With the read ending 1 residue before the CDR3 end, the germline J gene is used to fill in that end. The rearrangement links TRBV20 to TRBJ2-1; D not resolved. V was pared by 0 bases and J by 4 bases, with 7 bases between. From germline, CDR1 is GFQATS and CDR2 STVNSAI. The CDR3 is 13 residues long. Incomplete CDR3 DNA: TGTGGTGCTAGGGATCCACAGTATGCTGAGCAGTTC. The encoded protein is CGARDPQYAEQF. The whole CDR3 protein is CGARDPQYAEQFF.

Remarks on this clone: Each gene name is a mouse one. The read is 1 residue too short to cover the CDR3 end, so that end is filled in from the germline J gene. This sequence joins TRBV26 and TRBJ1-4; 7 bases match TRBD1. The CDR3 runs to 12 residues. The germline gives CDR1 KGHPV, CDR2 FQNQEV (reference sequence). Losses at the gene ends were 8 bases for V and 4 bases for J; bases not matched to a gene: 1. The CDR3 DNA, read in part, is TGTGCCAGCGGGACAGTCAACGAAAGATTATTT. Amino acid sequence: CASGTVNERLF. The complete CDR3 sequence is CASGTVNERLFF.

Sample share makes this clone large (0.1 to 1%). Gene names denote mouse genes. The CDR3 extends 1 residue past the end of the read, so its final part is completed from the germline J gene. The chain has TRBV19 and TRBJ1-3, with D perhaps matching TRBD1 (6 bases). V gave up 1 base and J gave up 0 bases, with 11 bases separating them. CDR1 and CDR2 from the germline V gene are FNHDT and SITEND (reference sequence). The CDR3 has 16 residues. Incomplete CDR3 DNA: TGTGCCAGCAGTATAAAGGCCAGGGGTTCTGGAAATACGCTCTAT. Translation: CASSIKARGSGNTLY. The whole CDR3 sequence reads CASSIKARGSGNTLYF.

Note on this clone: Germline and genes here are mouse. The read terminates 1 residue ahead of where the CDR3 ends, so the germline J gene completes it. This chain uses TRBV26 with TRBJ2-4; D unresolved. The germline V gene encodes CDR1 KGHPV and CDR2 FQNQEV (reference sequence). The CDR3 consists of 14 residues. V dropped 2 bases and J dropped 0 bases, with 6 bases sitting between them. CDR3 protein: CASSLAASQNTLYF. The sequenced part of the CDR3 DNA is TGTGCCAGCAGTCTGGCAGCAAGTCAAAACACCTTGTAC.

For this clone: All gene names here are mouse names. The read ends 1 residue before the CDR3 terminus; that terminus is restored from the germline J gene. This chain connects TRBV12-1 to TRBJ1-6, with a tentative D call TRBD1 (6 bases). TRBJ1-6 is recorded as an ORF, its role being uncertain. Germline loops: CDR1 SGHSN, CDR2 HYEKVE. This CDR3 contains 14 residues. Trimming took 0 bases from V and 8 from J, leaving 10 bases between them. CDR3 DNA (partial): TGTGCCAGCTCTCTCGAGGGGGGTGATTCGCCCCTCTAC. It encodes CASSLEGGDSPLY. The entire CDR3 protein is CASSLEGGDSPLYF.

This clone was seen only a few times. The gene names given are mouse names. The CDR3 goes on 1 residue after the read ends, and that part is filled in from the germline J gene. The chain has TRBV26 and TRBJ2-7, with 10 nucleotides matching TRBD2. The CDR3 runs 14 residues. With V trimmed by 6 bases and J by 4 bases, 6 bases remained unmatched. CDR1 and CDR2 (germline): KGHPV, FQNQEV (reference sequence). The CDR3 bases that were read are TGTGCCAGCAGCCCACCGGGACTGGGGTATGAACAGTAC. Translating it yields CASSPPGLGYEQY. Given in full, the CDR3 is CASSPPGLGYEQYF.

About this clone: The genes and germline here are from mouse. The read is 1 residue too short to cover the CDR3 end, so that end is filled in from the germline J gene. This chain links TRBV5 with TRBJ2-2, with a tentative D call TRBD2 (7 bases). This CDR3 comprises 16 residues. Germline CDR1 reads LGHNA; CDR2 reads YNLKQL (reference sequence). Between the trimmed V and J ends, which lost 0 bases and 3 bases, there was a span of 11 bases. Incomplete CDR3 DNA: TGTGCCAGCAGCCAAGATAGGGGGGCGGACACCGGGCAGCTCTAC. Its protein product is CASSQDRGADTGQLY. The whole CDR3 sequence is CASSQDRGADTGQLYF.

Notes on this clone: Here the gene names and germline are mouse. The read terminates 1 residue before the CDR3 end, so the remaining end is supplied by the germline J gene. The V gene is TRBV26, the J gene TRBJ2-7, with 10 bases identical to TRBD1. CDR1 KGHPV and CDR2 FQNQEV come from the germline V gene (reference sequence). Trimming took 8 bases from V and 7 from J; bases not matched to a gene: 8. This CDR3 spans 13 amino acids. Here the CDR3 reads CASCRDRGREQYF. Incomplete CDR3 DNA: TGTGCCAGCTGCCGGGACAGGGGACGAGAACAGTAC.

This clone has a single count. Germline and genes here are mouse. The CDR3 end lies 1 residue beyond the end of the read and is filled in from the germline J gene. The chain employs TRBV26 and TRBJ2-4; TRBD1 matches 8 bases. Per germline, CDR1 KGHPV and CDR2 FQNQEV (reference sequence). V gave up 5 bases and J gave up 5 bases; unmatched junction bases: 6. CDR3 length: 14 amino acids. Partial CDR3 DNA: TGTGCCAGCAGTGTGACAGGGGAGGGAAACACCTTGTAC. Encoded protein: CASSVTGEGNTLY. The whole CDR3 sequence is CASSVTGEGNTLYF.

In the case of this clone: The gene symbols are mouse symbols. The read ends 1 residue before the CDR3 terminus; that terminus is restored from the germline J gene. This chain connects TRBV26 to TRBJ1-5, with 9 bases that match TRBD1. Germline V gene sequence: CDR1 KGHPV, CDR2 FQNQEV (reference sequence). J gave up 6 bases and V 2 bases, and 2 bases lay outside the gene matches. The CDR3 has 14 residues. CDR3 DNA, as far as it was read: TGTGCCAGCAGTCTGACAGGGGGCGGCCAGGCTCCGCTT. It codes for CASSLTGGGQAPL. The CDR3 in its entirety is CASSLTGGGQAPLF.

On this clone itself: The gene names given are mouse names. The CDR3 is cut off 1 residue early in the read; its end comes from the germline J gene. The chain uses TRBV1 and TRBJ1-1; maybe TRBD1 (6 bases). Germline V CDR1 and CDR2: NSQYPW, LRSPGD (reference sequence). Trimming took off 0 bases at V and 1 base at J, with 9 bases between the two ends. CDR3 length equals 15 residues. CDR3 residues: CTCSADVGANTEVFF. CDR3 bases read: TGCACCTGCAGTGCAGATGTGGGGGCGAACACAGAAGTCTTC.

With respect to this clone: Gene labels here are mouse ones. The CDR3 extends 1 residue past the end of the read, so its final part is completed from the germline J gene. The genes are TRBV23 and TRBJ1-3; the D call TRBD1 from the table was never checked on the DNA. This CDR3 has 14 residues. Germline CDR1 reads KGHTA; CDR2 reads FQNQQP. The sequenced part of the CDR3 DNA is TGCTCCAGCAGCCCGACAGGGAATGGAAATACGCTCTAT. Protein sequence: CSSSPTGNGNTLY. The whole CDR3 protein reads CSSSPTGNGNTLYF. The variable domain in full, with the rest retrieved from reference TRBV23 and TRBJ1-3, is DAAVTQKPRYLIKMKGQEAEMKCIPEKGHTAVFWYQQKQSKELKFLIYFQNQQPLDQIDMVKERFSAVCPSSSLCSLGIRTCEAEDSALYLCSSSPTGNGNTLYFGEGSRLIVV.

This clone was counted only a few times. The genes are named according to mouse. This chain's CDR3 is CASSSQGSNERLFF. CDR3 DNA (partial): TGTGCCAGCAGCTCTCAGGGTTCCAACGAAAGATTATTT. V and J are TRBV3 and TRBJ1-4; D is perhaps TRBD1 (5 bases). The sequenced fragment ends 1 residue before the CDR3 boundary, so the rest is inferred from the germline J gene. Trimming took 4 bases from V and 1 from J, leaving 7 bases between them. The germline CDR1 and CDR2 sequences are SNHLY and FYNGKV (reference sequence). The CDR3 is 14 residues long. Using reference TRBV3 and TRBJ1-4 for the parts outside the CDR3, the full variable domain is GPKVLQIPSHQIIDMGQMVTLNCDPVSNHLYFYWYKQILGQQMEFLVNFYNGKVMEKSKLFKDQFSVERPDGSYFTLKIQPTALEDSAVYFCASSSQGSNERLFFGHGTKLSVL.